These 26 T cell receptor beta chains share one sample of origin, sequenced in a study of blood T cell repertoires in COVID-19 (TCRdb year 2020). Library generation was performed with the immunoSEQ multiplex PCR assay. TCRdb limited this immuneACCESS table to in-frame rearrangements with V and J called. A share of clones is missing; checked studies link under half to unresolved V genes, and the rest is unexplained. This sample lists some 200,000 clones; around 80% were detected once. Clones ranked in the top ten supply roughly 5% of the sample. Input material: peripheral blood. These receptors all come from a woman aged 60-75 years who had recovered from COVID-19.

This chain links TRBV3-1 (or the pseudogene TRBV3-2) with TRBJ2-7; 10 nucleotides line up with TRBD2. Germline V gene sequence: CDR1 LGHDT, CDR2 YNNKEL (reference sequence). V shed 1 base, J shed 3 bases, and the junction held 6 bases outside the gene matches. The CDR3 has 16 residues. The CDR3 region is CASSQGATSGYYEQYF. The CDR3, as DNA: TGTGCCAGCAGCCAAGGCGCGACTAGCGGGTACTACGAGCAGTACTTC.

This chain uses TRBV15 with TRBJ2-5, with 8 bases aligning to TRBD2. This CDR3 contains 16 residues. V shed 4 bases, J shed 2 bases, and the junction held 9 bases outside the gene matches. The germline gives CDR1 LNHNV, CDR2 YYDKDF (reference sequence). The CDR3 DNA follows: TGTGCCACCAGCATCATAGCGGGGCGGTTACAAGAGACCCAGTACTTC. As protein: CATSIIAGRLQETQYF.

The genes are TRBV2 and TRBJ2-2, with D unresolved. The CDR3 runs 15 residues. The V gene's germline CDR1 is SNHLY and CDR2 FYNNEI. The V end lost 6 bases, the J end lost 0 bases, and 11 bases lay between the germline ends. The CDR3 loop is CASRPSPSNTGELFF. For the CDR3, the DNA is TGTGCCAGCAGGCCAAGCCCCTCGAACACCGGGGAGCTGTTTTTT.

This clone was seen once. CDR3 amino acids: CASSLVRDTGFSQHF. The CDR3 nucleotides read TGTGCCAGCAGTTTAGTTAGGGACACCGGGTTTTCCCAGCATTTT. This chain uses TRBV27 with TRBJ1-5, with D possibly being TRBD1 (6 bases). V gave up 2 bases and J gave up 11 bases, with 19 bases separating them. CDR1 and CDR2 (germline): MNHEY, SMNVEV (reference sequence). CDR3 length equals 15 residues.

The chain is built from TRBV15 and TRBJ2-3; TRBD2 agrees at 9 bases. Germline V gene lookup returns CDR1 LNHNV and CDR2 YYDKDF (reference sequence). The CDR3 spans 16 residues. Trimming at V came to 0 bases and at J to 3 bases, leaving 4 bases not matched to a gene. In nucleotides, the CDR3 is TGTGCCACCAGCAGAGATAAACTAGCGGGTACAGATACGCAGTATTTT. Protein: CATSRDKLAGTDTQYF.

J is TRBJ2-2 and V is TRBV19; a weak D match, TRBD2 (6 bases). V gave up 9 bases and J gave up 0 bases, with 20 bases separating them. CDR1 is LNHDA, CDR2 SQIVND, per germline (reference sequence). The CDR3 extends over 17 amino acids. CDR3 sequence reads: CASKPGDFMANTGELFF. CDR3 DNA sequence: TGTGCCAGCAAGCCGGGAGACTTCATGGCGAACACCGGGGAGCTGTTTTTT.

In its sample, this clone was seen a few times. The chain is built from TRBV11-3 and TRBJ2-7; 7 nucleotides align to TRBD2. In germline, CDR1 is SGHNT, CDR2 YENEEA. The junction had 6 bases not matched to a gene; V was cut back by 2 bases and J by 5 bases. The CDR3 is made up of 14 amino acids. In DNA, the CDR3 is TGTGCCAGCAGCTTACGGGGGGTAACGGACGAGCAGTACTTC. Translating it yields CASSLRGVTDEQYF.

This clone came up once. The rearrangement links TRBV3-1 (or the pseudogene TRBV3-2) to TRBJ2-5; 13 positions match TRBD2. V lost 4 bases, J lost 6 bases, and 11 bases stayed unmatched. From germline, CDR1 is LGHDT and CDR2 YNNKEL (reference sequence). This CDR3 is 17 amino acids long. The CDR3 sequence is CASSPRTSGGAVKTQYF. The CDR3 DNA reads TGTGCCAGCAGCCCGCGAACTAGCGGGGGGGCGGTGAAGACCCAGTACTTC.

This chain uses TRBV5-4 with TRBJ2-3, with TRBD2 matching 12 bases. This CDR3 contains 16 residues. The junction had 5 bases not matched to a gene; V was cut back by 1 base and J by 5 bases. Looked up from germline, CDR1 is SGHNT and CDR2 is YYREEE (reference sequence). The chain's CDR3 is CASSLRLAGDGDTQYF. CDR3 nucleotides: TGTGCCAGCAGCTTGCGACTAGCGGGGGACGGAGATACGCAGTATTTT.

This clone showed up just once. A much larger clone differs from this one at a single base, so this may be a read error. The J gene is TRBJ1-2, the V gene TRBV3-1 (or the pseudogene TRBV3-2); 7 nucleotides align to TRBD1. The CDR3 length is 13 residues. In germline, CDR1 is LGHDT, CDR2 YNNKEL (reference sequence). V lost 4 bases to trimming and J lost 2 bases; unmatched junction nucleotides: 1. The CDR3 here is CASSPTGNYGYTF. The CDR3, as DNA: TGTGCCAGCAGCCCGACAGGGAACTATGGCTACACCTTC.

The chain links TRBV5-1 to TRBJ1-2, with a tentative D call TRBD1 (5 bases). Germline lookup yields CDR1 SGHRS and CDR2 YFSETQ. The CDR3 is 13 amino acids. V was clipped by 3 bases and J by 0 bases, with 6 bases between them. The CDR3 coding sequence is TGCGCCAGCAGCTCGACAGCTAACTATGGCTACACCTTC. Its translation is CASSSTANYGYTF.

V usage is TRBV9 and J usage is TRBJ2-3; 11 bases line up with TRBD2. CDR3 length: 16 residues. The germline V gene has CDR1 SGDLS and CDR2 YYNGEE. The junction had 4 bases not matched to a gene; V was cut back by 0 bases and J by 4 bases. CDR3 nucleotides: TGTGCCAGCAGCGTAGGGAGACTAGCGGGGTCAGATACGCAGTATTTT. Translating it yields CASSVGRLAGSDTQYF.

The gene calls are TRBV7-9 and TRBJ1-1; 9 bases fit TRBD1. The CDR3 totals 14 residues. V lost 3 bases and J lost 2; bases outside the gene matches: 1. The V gene's germline CDR1 is SEHNR and CDR2 FQNEAQ (reference sequence). The CDR3 nucleotides are TGTGCCAGCAGCTTTACAGGGGGCAACACTGAAGCTTTCTTT. It specifies CASSFTGGNTEAFF. The whole variable domain, filled in from reference TRBV7-9 and TRBJ1-1, reads DTGVSQNPRHKITKRGQNVTFRCDPISEHNRLYWYRQTLGQGPEFLTYFQNEAQLEKSRLLSDRFSAERPKGSFSTLEIQRTEQGDSAMYLCASSFTGGNTEAFFGQGTRLTVV.

This clone was observed a few times. This chain uses TRBV9 with TRBJ1-5, with 9 bases matching TRBD1. The CDR3 totals 17 residues. V lost 4 bases, J lost 0 bases, and 8 bases stayed unmatched. Germline assignment: CDR1 SGDLS and CDR2 YYNGEE. The CDR3 region has the DNA TGTGCCAGCAGCCTTGGACAGGGGTGGGATAGCAATCAGCCCCAGCATTTT. Translating gives CASSLGQGWDSNQPQHF.

This chain connects TRBV12-3 or TRBV12-4 to TRBJ1-1; D call uncertain. The V gene lost 6 bases and the J gene lost 6 bases, with 8 bases spanning the gap. This CDR3 region has 11 residues. CDR3 protein: CASRVTSEAFF. CDR3 sequence (DNA): TGTGCCAGCAGGGTCACATCTGAAGCTTTCTTT.

The chain links TRBV6-2 or TRBV6-3 to TRBJ2-7, with a possible D match to TRBD2 (6 bases). V lost 6 bases and J lost 4, with 16 bases in between. The length of the CDR3 is 14 residues. CDR1 is MNHEY and CDR2 is SVGEGT in the germline V gene. DNA for the CDR3: TGTGCCAGCAGCCCCCTTTTAGGGAGGTACGAGCAGTACTTC. As protein: CASSPLLGRYEQYF.

This clone was seen once. This rearrangement joins TRBV11-3 to TRBJ1-2, with D maybe TRBD1 (5 bases). The V gene lost 5 bases and the J gene lost 8 bases, with 15 bases spanning the gap. Germline V gene data show CDR1 as SGHNT and CDR2 as YENEEA. CDR3 length: 13 residues. The CDR3 sequence is CASSDGAGRGYTF. Written as DNA, the CDR3 is TGTGCCAGCAGCGATGGAGCAGGGAGGGGCTACACCTTC.

This clone was detected once. This chain connects TRBV18 to TRBJ1-5, with D possibly matching TRBD1 (5 bases). V was shortened by 1 base and J by 0 bases, with 10 bases between the two germline ends. This CDR3 is 16 amino acids long. Germline V lookup: CDR1 KGHSH, CDR2 LQKENI. The CDR3 DNA reads as TGTGCCAGCTCACCACAGGGGAGGGGTAGCAATCAGCCCCAGCATTTT. Its protein product is CASSPQGRGSNQPQHF.

This chain links TRBV27 with TRBJ2-7; 7 bases map to TRBD1. V gave up 5 bases and J gave up 0 bases; unmatched junction bases: 7. This CDR3 has 15 amino acids. Per germline, CDR1 MNHEY and CDR2 SMNVEV (reference sequence). The CDR3, as DNA: TGTGCCAGCAGTCCTTGGACAGGAGCCTCCTACGAGCAGTACTTC. Protein product: CASSPWTGASYEQYF.

The chain combines TRBV6-6 with TRBJ2-7; 10 nucleotides line up with TRBD2. The trim removed 6 bases at V and 0 bases at J, leaving 5 bases unmatched. Germline V gene lookup returns CDR1 MNHNY and CDR2 SVGAGI (reference sequence). The length of the CDR3 is 15 residues. The CDR3 sequence is CASRAGTSVSYEQYF. The CDR3 bases are TGTGCCAGCAGAGCCGGGACTAGCGTCTCCTACGAGCAGTACTTC.

This clone was seen a handful of times. The gene calls are TRBV19 and TRBJ1-5; 9 bases match TRBD1. J gave up 1 base and V 5 bases, and 6 bases lay outside the gene matches. The length of the CDR3 is 16 residues. CDR1 is LNHDA and CDR2 is SQIVND in the germline V gene (reference sequence). CDR3 in DNA: TGTGCCAGTAGTCCGGGACAGGGTATCAGCAATCAGCCCCAGCATTTT. Its protein is CASSPGQGISNQPQHF.

The chain combines TRBV19 with TRBJ1-6; 7 nucleotides line up with TRBD1. The CDR3 covers 17 residues. The V and J ends lost 4 bases and 6 bases, in that order; junction bases with no gene match: 12. Germline CDR1 reads LNHDA; CDR2 reads SQIVND (reference sequence). The CDR3 loop reads CASSKPPGQQANSPLHF. CDR3 DNA: TGTGCCAGTAGTAAACCGCCGGGACAGCAAGCTAATTCACCCCTCCACTTT.

This chain connects TRBV6-6 to TRBJ2-5; weak D call: TRBD2 (5 bases). The CDR3 covers 13 residues. The V end lost 7 bases, the J end lost 2 bases, and 11 bases lay between the germline ends. Per germline, CDR1 MNHNY and CDR2 SVGAGI (reference sequence). The DNA of the CDR3 is TGTGCCAGCAAACGGACTCGACAAGAGACCCAGTACTTC. This translates into CASKRTRQETQYF.

The chain is built from TRBV27 and TRBJ2-3; 8 bases are shared with TRBD2. The CDR3 totals 18 residues. Germline CDR1 is MNHEY and CDR2 is SMNVEV (reference sequence). Losses at the gene ends were 2 bases for V and 0 bases for J; bases not matched to a gene: 10. The CDR3 reads CASSLMAGGPTSTDTQYF. Written as DNA, the CDR3 is TGTGCCAGCAGTTTAATGGCGGGGGGCCCTACTAGCACAGATACGCAGTATTTT.

This chain links TRBV6-2 or TRBV6-3 with TRBJ1-1, with D perhaps matching TRBD1 (6 bases). The CDR3 covers 16 residues. V gave up 5 bases and J gave up 0 bases, with 16 bases separating them. The germline V gene encodes CDR1 MNHEY and CDR2 SVGEGT. In DNA, the CDR3 is TGTGCCAGCAGTCCGCATCGGACAGTCATGAACACTGAAGCTTTCTTT. Translated: CASSPHRTVMNTEAFF.

This sequence joins TRBV20-1 and TRBJ1-1; TRBD1 is a possible D gene (5 bases). This CDR3 comprises 11 residues. Germline CDR1 reads DFQATT; CDR2 reads SNEGSKA (reference sequence). V gave up 5 bases and J gave up 10 bases, with 14 bases separating them. CDR3: CSAPDIRRAFF. As DNA, the CDR3 is TGCAGTGCTCCGGACATACGGCGAGCTTTCTTT.